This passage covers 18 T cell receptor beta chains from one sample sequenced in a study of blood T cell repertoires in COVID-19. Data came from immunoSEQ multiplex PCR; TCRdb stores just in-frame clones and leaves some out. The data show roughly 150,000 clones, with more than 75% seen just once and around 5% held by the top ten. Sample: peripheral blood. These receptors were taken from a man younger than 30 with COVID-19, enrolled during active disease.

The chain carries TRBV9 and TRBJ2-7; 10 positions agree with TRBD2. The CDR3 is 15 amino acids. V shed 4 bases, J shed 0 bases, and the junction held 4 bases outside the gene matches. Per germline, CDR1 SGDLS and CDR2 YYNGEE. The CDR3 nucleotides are TGTGCCAGCAGCCCAGGACTAGCGGACTCCTACGAGCAGTACTTC. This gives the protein CASSPGLADSYEQYF.

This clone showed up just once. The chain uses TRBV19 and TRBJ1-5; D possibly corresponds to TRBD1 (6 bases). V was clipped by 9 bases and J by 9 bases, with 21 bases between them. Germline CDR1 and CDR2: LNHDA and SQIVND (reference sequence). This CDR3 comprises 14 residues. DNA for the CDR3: TGTGCCAGCTCCGCCGGGACATCCTTCGGGCCCCAGCATTTT. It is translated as CASSAGTSFGPQHF.

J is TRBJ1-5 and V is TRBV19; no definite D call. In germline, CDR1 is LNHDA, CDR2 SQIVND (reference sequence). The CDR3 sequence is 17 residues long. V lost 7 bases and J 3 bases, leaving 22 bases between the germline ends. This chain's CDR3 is CASNLGRWAGYNQPQHF. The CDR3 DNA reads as TGTGCCAGTAACCTTGGAAGGTGGGCAGGCTACAATCAGCCCCAGCATTTT.

In nucleotides, the CDR3 is TGTGCCAGCAGCTTGGGGCTTCATGAGACCCAGTACTTC. It specifies CASSLGLHETQYF. The rearrangement joins TRBV5-6 to TRBJ2-5; D not resolved. The CDR3 has 13 residues. Germline V lookup: CDR1 SGHDT, CDR2 YYEEEE. Trimming stripped 0 bases from V and 5 bases from J, with 8 bases between.

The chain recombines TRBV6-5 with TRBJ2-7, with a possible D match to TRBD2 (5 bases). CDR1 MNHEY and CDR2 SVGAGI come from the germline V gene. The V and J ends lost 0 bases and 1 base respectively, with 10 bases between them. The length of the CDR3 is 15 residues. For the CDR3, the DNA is TGTGCCAGCAGTTACTCGACCGGGGAATCCTACGAGCAGTACTTC. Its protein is CASSYSTGESYEQYF.

CDR3 in DNA: TGTGCCACCTCCCAGGGTCTCAATCAGCCCCAGCATTTT. Its translation: CATSQGLNQPQHF. The gene calls are TRBV28 and TRBJ1-5, with D possibly being TRBD1 (5 bases). CDR1 is MDHEN and CDR2 is SYDVKM in the germline V gene. V lost 10 bases and J lost 3, with 13 bases in between. This CDR3 has 13 amino acids.

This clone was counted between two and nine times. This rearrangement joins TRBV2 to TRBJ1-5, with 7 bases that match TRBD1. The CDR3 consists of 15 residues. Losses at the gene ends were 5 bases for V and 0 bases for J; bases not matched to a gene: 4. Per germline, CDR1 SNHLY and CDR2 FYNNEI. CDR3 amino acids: CASSNRDSSNQPQHF. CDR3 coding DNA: TGTGCCAGCAGTAACAGGGACAGTAGCAATCAGCCCCAGCATTTT.

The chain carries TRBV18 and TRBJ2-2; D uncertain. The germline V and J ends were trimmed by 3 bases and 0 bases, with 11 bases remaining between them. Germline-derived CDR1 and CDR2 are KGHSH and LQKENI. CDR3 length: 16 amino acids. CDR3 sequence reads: CASSPRITSNTGELFF. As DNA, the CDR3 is TGTGCCAGCTCACCGCGAATTACCTCGAACACCGGGGAGCTGTTTTTT. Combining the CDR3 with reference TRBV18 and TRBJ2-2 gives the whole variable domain NAGVMQNPRHLVRRRGQEARLRCSPMKGHSHVYWYRQLPEEGLKFMVYLQKENIIDESGMPKERFSAEFPKEGPSILRIQQVVRGDSAAYFCASSPRITSNTGELFFGEGSRLTVL.

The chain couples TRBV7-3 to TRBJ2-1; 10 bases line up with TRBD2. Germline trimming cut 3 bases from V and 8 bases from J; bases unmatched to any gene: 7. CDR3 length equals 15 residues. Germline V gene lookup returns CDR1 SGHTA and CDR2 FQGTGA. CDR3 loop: CASSFQSGRADEQFF. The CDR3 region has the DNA TGTGCCAGCAGCTTTCAGAGCGGGAGGGCGGATGAGCAGTTCTTC.

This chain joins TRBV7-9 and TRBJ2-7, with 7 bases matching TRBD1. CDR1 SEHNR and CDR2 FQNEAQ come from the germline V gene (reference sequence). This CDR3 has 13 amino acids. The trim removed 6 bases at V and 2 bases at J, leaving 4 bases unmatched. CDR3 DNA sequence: TGTGCCAGCAGGACAGGGTCCGCCTACGAGCAGTACTTC. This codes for CASRTGSAYEQYF.

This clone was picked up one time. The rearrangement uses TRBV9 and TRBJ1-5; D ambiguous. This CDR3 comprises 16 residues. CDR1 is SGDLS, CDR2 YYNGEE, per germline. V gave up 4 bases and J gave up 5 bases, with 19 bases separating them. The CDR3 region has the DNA TGTGCCAGCAGCCCGGGCGTTGGGTTAGCGGATCAGCCCCAGCATTTT. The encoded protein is CASSPGVGLADQPQHF.

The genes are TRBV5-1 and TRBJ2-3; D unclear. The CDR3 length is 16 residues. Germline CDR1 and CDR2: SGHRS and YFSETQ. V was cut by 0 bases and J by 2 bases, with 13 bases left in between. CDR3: CASSLAISGNTDTQYF. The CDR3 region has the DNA TGCGCCAGCAGCTTGGCCATTTCAGGCAACACAGATACGCAGTATTTT.

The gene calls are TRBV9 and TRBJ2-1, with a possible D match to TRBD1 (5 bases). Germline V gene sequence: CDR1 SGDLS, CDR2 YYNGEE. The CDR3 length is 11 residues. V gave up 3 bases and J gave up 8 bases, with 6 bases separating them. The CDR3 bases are TGTGCCAGCAGCGAAGGGGATGAGCAGTTCTTC. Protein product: CASSEGDEQFF.

CDR3 sequence (DNA): TGCGCCAGCAGCCAAGTATTGGACAGACCCTACGAGCAGTACTTC. It translates to CASSQVLDRPYEQYF. V and J are TRBV4-3 and TRBJ2-7; TRBD1 might be the D (6 bases). Trimming stripped 1 base from V and 2 bases from J, with 12 bases between. There are 15 residues in the CDR3. The germline CDR1 and CDR2 sequences are LGHNA and YSLEER.

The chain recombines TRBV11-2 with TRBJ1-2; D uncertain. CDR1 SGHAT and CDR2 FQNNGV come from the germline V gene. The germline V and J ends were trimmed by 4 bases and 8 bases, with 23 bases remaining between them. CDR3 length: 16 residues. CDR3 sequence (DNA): TGTGCCAGCAGCTCCCGGGGAGGCTACAATCGATTGGGCTACACCTTC. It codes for CASSSRGGYNRLGYTF.

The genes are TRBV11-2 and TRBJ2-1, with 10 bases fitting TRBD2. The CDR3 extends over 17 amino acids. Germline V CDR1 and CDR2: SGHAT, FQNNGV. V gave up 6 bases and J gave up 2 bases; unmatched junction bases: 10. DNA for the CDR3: TGTGCCAGCAGTCAAACCAGCGGGAGGGCCCCCTACAATGAGCAGTTCTTC. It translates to CASSQTSGRAPYNEQFF.

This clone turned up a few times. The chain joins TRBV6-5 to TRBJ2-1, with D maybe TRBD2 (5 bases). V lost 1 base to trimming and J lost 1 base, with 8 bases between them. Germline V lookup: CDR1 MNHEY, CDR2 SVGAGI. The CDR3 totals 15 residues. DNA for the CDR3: TGTGCCAGCAGTTACTTAGCGTCTTCCTACAATGAGCAGTTCTTC. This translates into CASSYLASSYNEQFF.

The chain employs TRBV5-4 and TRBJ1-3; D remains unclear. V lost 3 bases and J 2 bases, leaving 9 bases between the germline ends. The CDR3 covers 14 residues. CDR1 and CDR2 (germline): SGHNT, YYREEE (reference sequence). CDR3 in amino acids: CASSSQRAGNTIYF. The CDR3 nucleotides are TGTGCCAGCAGCTCACAGAGGGCTGGAAACACCATATATTTT.